This passage covers 21 T cell receptor beta chains from one sample sequenced in a study of a mutant IDH1 vaccine in newly diagnosed glioma. What these receptors recognize is not known. Generated by immunoSEQ multiplex PCR, the TCRdb table keeps only in-frame clones and is missing some. This table has some 57,000 clones, under 90% appearing once. As to time point: week 35, safety follow-up. Each vaccine dose was 300 ug of mutant IDH1 20-mer peptide, with topical imiquimod. Here the sequenced sample was PBMCs, taken from a glioma patient whose treatment included an IDH1 peptide vaccine. The receptors come from a woman between 18 and 29 years old with glioma.

This rearrangement joins TRBV7-9 to TRBJ2-5; 10 positions match TRBD2. Trimming cost V 5 bases and J 4 bases; bases outside gene matches: 10. The CDR3 runs 16 residues. In germline, CDR1 is SEHNR, CDR2 FQNEAQ (reference sequence). CDR3 sequence: CASSPRTSGSVETQYF. CDR3 bases: TGTGCCAGCAGCCCGAGGACTAGCGGATCGGTAGAGACCCAGTACTTC.

The chain is built from TRBV7-2 and TRBJ2-1; D unclear. Trimming left V 5 bases short and J 4 bases short, with 3 bases between. Germline V gene sequence: CDR1 SGHTA, CDR2 FQGNSA. The CDR3 has 11 amino acids. The CDR3 DNA follows: TGTGCCAGCAGCGATTACAATGAGCAGTTCTTC. Translated, it gives CASSDYNEQFF.

The rearrangement uses TRBV10-3 and TRBJ1-5; D gene unclear. The CDR3 totals 12 residues. Germline V gene data show CDR1 as ENHRY and CDR2 as SYGVKD. V dropped 9 bases and J dropped 1 base, with 7 bases sitting between them. For the CDR3, the DNA is TGTGCCATAGGGTCGAGCAATCAGCCCCAGCATTTT. Encoded protein: CAIGSSNQPQHF.

V is TRBV7-6 and J is TRBJ2-5; D ambiguous. V lost 1 base and J 1 base, leaving 7 bases between the germline ends. Germline V gives CDR1 SGHVS, CDR2 FNYEAQ. This CDR3 comprises 14 residues. In nucleotides, the CDR3 is TGTGCCAGCAGCTTAGAACTGTTCCAAGAGACCCAGTACTTC. Its protein is CASSLELFQETQYF.

The chain uses TRBV10-1 and TRBJ2-1; 8 bases agree with TRBD2. CDR1 and CDR2 from the germline V gene are WNHNN and SYGVQD (reference sequence). Trimming at V came to 6 bases and at J to 6 bases, leaving 4 bases not matched to a gene. The CDR3 extends over 13 amino acids. The CDR3 DNA reads TGCGCCAGCAGCTCGACTAGCGCCAATGAGCAGTTCTTC. As protein: CASSSTSANEQFF.

The rearrangement links TRBV5-6 to TRBJ2-7; D possibly corresponds to TRBD1 (5 bases). Germline V CDR1 and CDR2: SGHDT, YYEEEE. This CDR3 region has 15 residues. Trimming stripped 5 bases from V and 2 bases from J, with 17 bases between. The CDR3 nucleotides are TGTGCCAGCAGACGCGGACATAGTCTCGCCTACGAGCAGTACTTC. Translated: CASRRGHSLAYEQYF.

The chain joins TRBV4-1 to TRBJ1-2; no clear D. The germline V gene has CDR1 MGHRA and CDR2 YSYEKL. The CDR3 length is 15 residues. Deletions cut 0 bases from V and 4 bases from J, with 12 bases between. CDR3 sequence (DNA): TGCGCCAGCAGCCAAGATCATGGGTCCTTCTATGGCTACACCTTC. Translation: CASSQDHGSFYGYTF.

This clone appeared once. The V and J genes are TRBV7-2 and TRBJ2-7; no clear D gene. Per the germline V gene, CDR1 is SGHTA and CDR2 is FQGNSA. Trimming took 4 bases from V and 1 from J, leaving 11 bases between them. The CDR3 contains 14 residues. DNA for the CDR3: TGTGCCAGCAGCTCGCAGGTGGGGTCCTACGAGCAGTACTTC. Residues: CASSSQVGSYEQYF.

CDR3 in amino acids: CATSRNRARGTDTQYF. CDR3 bases: TGTGCCACCAGCAGAAACCGGGCCAGAGGCACAGATACGCAGTATTTT. V usage is TRBV15 and J usage is TRBJ2-3, with D unresolved. V gave up 2 bases and J gave up 1 base, with 13 bases separating them. The V gene's germline CDR1 is LNHNV and CDR2 YYDKDF (reference sequence). This CDR3 contains 16 residues.

The chain employs TRBV18 and TRBJ2-1; possible D gene TRBD2, 6 bases. Germline CDR1 KGHSH, CDR2 LQKENI. V dropped 4 bases and J dropped 4 bases, with 20 bases sitting between them. This CDR3 contains 17 residues. Here the CDR3 reads CASSRPQSGRGYNEQFF. The CDR3 nucleotides read TGTGCCAGCTCACGCCCCCAGTCCGGGAGAGGTTACAATGAGCAGTTCTTC.

The DNA of the CDR3 is TGTGCCAGTAGTATAGACAGGGTTAGAGTCCCAGTCTACGAGCAGTACTTC. Amino acid sequence: CASSIDRVRVPVYEQYF. This chain connects TRBV19 to TRBJ2-7; perhaps TRBD1 as D (5 bases). The V gene's germline CDR1 is LNHDA and CDR2 SQIVND (reference sequence). Trimming took 0 bases from V and 3 from J, leaving 18 bases between them. This CDR3 has 17 amino acids.

To note about this clone: The junction does not match germline at one end; this may be a read error. V usage is TRBV27 and J usage is TRBJ2-2; maybe TRBD2 (6 bases). CDR3 size: 12 residues. The germline V gene encodes CDR1 MNHEY and CDR2 SMNVEV (reference sequence). The CDR3 DNA reads TGTGCCAGCAGTTTAAATCCCGGGGGGCTGTTTTTT. Translated: CASSLNPGGLFF.

The chain employs TRBV30 and TRBJ2-7; no firm D call. V shed 5 bases and J shed 2 bases, with 7 bases lying between them. This CDR3 is built from 11 residues. Per germline, CDR1 GTSNPN and CDR2 SVGIG (reference sequence). The CDR3 here is CAWASPYEQYF. CDR3 DNA sequence: TGTGCCTGGGCCTCCCCCTACGAGCAGTACTTC.

This chain connects TRBV19 to TRBJ2-5, with a weak D call TRBD1 (5 bases). Deletions cut 6 bases from V and 1 base from J, with 15 bases between. CDR3 size: 15 residues. Looked up from germline, CDR1 is LNHDA and CDR2 is SQIVND (reference sequence). This CDR3 is CASREGLDSQETQYF. For the CDR3, the DNA is TGTGCCAGTAGAGAAGGGCTCGACAGCCAAGAGACCCAGTACTTC.

This chain uses TRBV9 with TRBJ2-2, with 10 bases aligning to TRBD1. The length of the CDR3 is 20 residues. CDR1 is SGDLS, CDR2 YYNGEE, per germline. The ends lost 0 bases at V and 5 bases at J; junction bases unmatched: 16. The CDR3 nucleotides read TGTGCCAGCAGCGTAGACCTCTCTAATGGGACAGGGGCGCTGACCGGGGAGCTGTTTTTT. Translating gives CASSVDLSNGTGALTGELFF.

In its sample, this clone was seen a few times. The genes are TRBV2 and TRBJ1-6, with no clear D. This CDR3 is built from 15 residues. CDR1 and CDR2 (germline): SNHLY, FYNNEI. Trimming pared 8 bases from V and 5 bases from J, leaving 16 bases between. Here the CDR3 reads CASALGRINNSPLHF. The CDR3 nucleotides are TGTGCCAGCGCCCTCGGACGGATTAATAATTCACCCCTCCACTTT.

The V and J genes are TRBV25-1 and TRBJ1-5; D call uncertain. The length of the CDR3 is 13 residues. In germline, CDR1 is MGHDK, CDR2 SYGVNS. V lost 6 bases and J lost 3, with 9 bases in between. CDR3 sequence (DNA): TGTGCCAGCAGGGCAGGCTTCAATCAGCCCCAGCATTTT. It specifies CASRAGFNQPQHF.

The V gene is TRBV7-9, the J gene TRBJ2-7, with 7 positions matching TRBD1. The CDR3 extends over 14 amino acids. The J segment lost 5 bases and the V segment lost 5 bases, leaving 9 bases of the junction unmatched. CDR1 and CDR2 from the germline V gene are SEHNR and FQNEAQ (reference sequence). The CDR3 loop is CASSQPTGVHEQYF. CDR3 in DNA: TGTGCCAGCAGCCAACCCACAGGGGTGCACGAGCAGTACTTC.

A word on this clone: Other nucleotide sequences in the sample specify the same CDR3. This sequence joins TRBV14 and TRBJ1-1; D not certain. The germline V and J ends were trimmed by 1 base and 1 base, with 4 bases remaining between them. Germline loops: CDR1 SGHDN, CDR2 FVKESK. The CDR3 is made up of 13 amino acids. CDR3 nucleotide sequence: TGTGCCAGCAGCCAAGGCTGGAACACTGAAGCTTTCTTT. This encodes CASSQGWNTEAFF.

This clone came up once. The J gene is TRBJ1-1, the V gene TRBV27; D not certain. The V gene lost 6 bases and the J gene lost 0 bases, with 8 bases spanning the gap. The CDR3 loop spans 13 amino acids. The germline V gene has CDR1 MNHEY and CDR2 SMNVEV (reference sequence). The CDR3 loop reads CASRDGLNTEAFF. The CDR3, as DNA: TGTGCCAGCAGAGACGGACTGAACACTGAAGCTTTCTTT.

This clone has only a few counts. This chain uses TRBV6-1 with TRBJ1-1, with 8 bases lining up with TRBD1. This CDR3 has 14 residues. Per the germline V gene, CDR1 is MNHNS and CDR2 is SASEGT. The junction had 9 bases not matched to a gene; V was cut back by 2 bases and J by 10 bases. The CDR3 nucleotides read TGTGCCAGCAGTGAATTTGGGACAGGTGGTCGAGCTTTCTTT. Encoded protein: CASSEFGTGGRAFF.